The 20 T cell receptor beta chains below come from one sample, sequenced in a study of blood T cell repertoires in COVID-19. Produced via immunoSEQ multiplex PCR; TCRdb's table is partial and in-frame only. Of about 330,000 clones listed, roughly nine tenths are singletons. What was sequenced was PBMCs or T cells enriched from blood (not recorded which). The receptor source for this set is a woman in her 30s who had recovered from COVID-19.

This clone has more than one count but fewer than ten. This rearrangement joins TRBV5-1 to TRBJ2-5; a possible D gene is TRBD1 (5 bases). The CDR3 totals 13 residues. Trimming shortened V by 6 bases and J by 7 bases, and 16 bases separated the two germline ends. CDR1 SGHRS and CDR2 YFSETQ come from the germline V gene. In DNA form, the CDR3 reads TGCGCCAGCATGGGGCCCACTGATGGGACCCAGTACTTC. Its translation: CASMGPTDGTQYF.

This CDR3 is CASSQRLAGGREQFF. For the CDR3, the DNA is TGTGCCAGCAGCCAACGACTAGCGGGGGGTCGTGAGCAGTTCTTC. The chain joins TRBV4-2 to TRBJ2-1; 13 nucleotides match TRBD2. The V and J ends lost 2 bases and 9 bases, in that order; junction bases with no gene match: 4. Germline loops: CDR1 LGHNA, CDR2 YNFKEQ. The CDR3 runs 15 residues.

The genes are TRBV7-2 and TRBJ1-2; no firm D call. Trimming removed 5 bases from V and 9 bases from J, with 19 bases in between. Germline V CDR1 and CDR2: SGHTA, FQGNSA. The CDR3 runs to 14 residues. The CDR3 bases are TGTGCCAGCAGCCCGTCGGGGAGGGCTTTGAGCTACACCTTC. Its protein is CASSPSGRALSYTF.

The chain's CDR3 is CASSALAGGNSPLHF. The CDR3 DNA follows: TGTGCCAGCAGCGCCCTGGCAGGGGGTAATTCACCCCTCCACTTT. The chain has TRBV2 and TRBJ1-6; 7 nucleotides match TRBD1. V lost 6 bases to trimming and J lost 6 bases; unmatched junction nucleotides: 8. The length of the CDR3 is 15 residues. Germline V lookup: CDR1 SNHLY, CDR2 FYNNEI.

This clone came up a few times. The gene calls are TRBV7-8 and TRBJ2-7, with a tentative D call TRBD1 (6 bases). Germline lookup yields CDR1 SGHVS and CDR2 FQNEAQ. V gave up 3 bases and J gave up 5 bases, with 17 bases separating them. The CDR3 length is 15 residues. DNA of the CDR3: TGTGCCAGCAGCTTGATACCCGGGACATACCACGAGCAGTACTTC. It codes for CASSLIPGTYHEQYF.

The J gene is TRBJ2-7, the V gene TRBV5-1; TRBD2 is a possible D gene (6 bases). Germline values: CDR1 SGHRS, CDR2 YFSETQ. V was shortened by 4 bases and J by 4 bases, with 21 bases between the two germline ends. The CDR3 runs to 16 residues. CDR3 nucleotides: TGCGCCAGCAGCGGATCGATGGGGCGGGGAGATTACGAGCAGTACTTC. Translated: CASSGSMGRGDYEQYF.

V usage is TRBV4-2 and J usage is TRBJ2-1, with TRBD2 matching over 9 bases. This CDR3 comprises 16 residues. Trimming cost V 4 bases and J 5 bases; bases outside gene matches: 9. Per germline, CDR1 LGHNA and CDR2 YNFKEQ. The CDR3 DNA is TGTGCCAGCAGCCCCTCCGGGACTAGCCTAAACAATGAGCAGTTCTTC. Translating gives CASSPSGTSLNNEQFF.

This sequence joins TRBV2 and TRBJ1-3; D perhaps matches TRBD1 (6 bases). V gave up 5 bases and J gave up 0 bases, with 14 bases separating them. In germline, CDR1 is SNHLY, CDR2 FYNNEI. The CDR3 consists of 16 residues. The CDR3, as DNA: TGTGCCAGCAGTCGCGACAGGCTTCGCTCTGGAAACACCATATATTTT. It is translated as CASSRDRLRSGNTIYF.

CDR3 coding DNA: TGTGCCAGCAGTTTAGTTAAAGTTCTAGCGGGGGCACAAGAGACCCAGTACTTC. It translates to CASSLVKVLAGAQETQYF. J is TRBJ2-5 and V is TRBV27, with 10 nucleotides matching TRBD2. Germline V gene lookup returns CDR1 MNHEY and CDR2 SMNVEV (reference sequence). CDR3 size: 18 residues. V gave up 2 bases and J gave up 2 bases; unmatched junction bases: 11.

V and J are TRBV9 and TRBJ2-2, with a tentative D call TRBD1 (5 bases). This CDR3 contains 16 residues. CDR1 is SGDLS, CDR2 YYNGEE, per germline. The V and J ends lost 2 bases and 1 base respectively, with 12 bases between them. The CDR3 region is CASSVSVGLNTGELFF. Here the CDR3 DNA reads TGTGCCAGCAGCGTTTCAGTGGGGCTGAACACCGGGGAGCTGTTTTTT.

The CDR3 region has the DNA TGTGCCAGCAGCCGAGGGCGAACTGAAGCTTTCTTT. This codes for CASSRGRTEAFF. This chain uses TRBV4-2 with TRBJ1-1; D is unresolved. Per germline, CDR1 LGHNA and CDR2 YNFKEQ. The CDR3 is 12 amino acids. V lost 4 bases to trimming and J lost 5 bases, with 8 bases between them.

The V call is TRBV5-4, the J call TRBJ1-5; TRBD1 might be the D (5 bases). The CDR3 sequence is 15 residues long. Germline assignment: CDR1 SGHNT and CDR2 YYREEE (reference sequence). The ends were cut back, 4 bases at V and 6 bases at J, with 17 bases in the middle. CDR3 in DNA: TGTGCCAGCAGCGGCCGGGGGAGGGAGGGTCAGCCCCAGCATTTT. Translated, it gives CASSGRGREGQPQHF. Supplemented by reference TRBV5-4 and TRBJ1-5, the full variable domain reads ETGVTQSPTHLIKTRGQQVTLRCSSQSGHNTVSWYQQALGQGPQFIFQYYREEENGRGNFPPRFSGLQFPNYSSELNVNALELDDSALYLCASSGRGREGQPQHFGDGTRLSIL.

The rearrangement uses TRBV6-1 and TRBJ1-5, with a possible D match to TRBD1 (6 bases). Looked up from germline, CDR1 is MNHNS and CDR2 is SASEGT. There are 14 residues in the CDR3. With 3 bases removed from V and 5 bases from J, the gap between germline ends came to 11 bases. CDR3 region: CASSDRGLHQPQHF. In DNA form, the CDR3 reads TGTGCCAGCAGTGACAGGGGTCTCCATCAGCCCCAGCATTTT.

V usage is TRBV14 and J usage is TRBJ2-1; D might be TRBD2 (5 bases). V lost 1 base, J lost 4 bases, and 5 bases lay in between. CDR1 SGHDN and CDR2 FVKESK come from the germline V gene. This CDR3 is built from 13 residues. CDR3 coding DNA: TGTGCCAGCAGCCAAGCGGGGTACAATGAGCAGTTCTTC. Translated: CASSQAGYNEQFF.

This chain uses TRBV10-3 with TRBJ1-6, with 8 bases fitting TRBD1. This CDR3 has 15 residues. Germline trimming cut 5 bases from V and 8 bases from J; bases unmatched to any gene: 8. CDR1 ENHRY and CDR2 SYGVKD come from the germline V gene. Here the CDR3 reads CAISPRTGTDSPLHF. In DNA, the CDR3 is TGTGCCATCAGTCCCAGGACAGGGACGGATTCACCCCTCCACTTT.

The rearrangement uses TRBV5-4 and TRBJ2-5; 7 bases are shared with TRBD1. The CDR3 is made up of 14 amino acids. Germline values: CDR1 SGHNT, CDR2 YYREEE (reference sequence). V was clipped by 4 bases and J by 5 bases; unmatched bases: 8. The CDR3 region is CASSLRQGAETQYF. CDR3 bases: TGTGCCAGCAGCCTACGACAGGGTGCGGAGACCCAGTACTTC.

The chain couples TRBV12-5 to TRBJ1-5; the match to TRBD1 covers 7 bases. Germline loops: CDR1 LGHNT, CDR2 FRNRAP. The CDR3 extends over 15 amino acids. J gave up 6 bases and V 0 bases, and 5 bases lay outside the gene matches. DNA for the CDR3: TGTGCTAGTGGTTTGGTAGGGGGCGTGAGTCAGCCCCAGCATTTT. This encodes CASGLVGGVSQPQHF.

CDR3: CASSQGDRGNEKLFF. CDR3 DNA sequence: TGCGCCAGCAGCCAAGGGGACAGGGGTAATGAAAAACTGTTTTTT. This chain links TRBV4-1 with TRBJ1-4; 10 bases match TRBD1. Per the germline V gene, CDR1 is MGHRA and CDR2 is YSYEKL. The J segment lost 4 bases and the V segment lost 1 base, leaving 0 bases of the junction unmatched. The CDR3 has 15 residues.

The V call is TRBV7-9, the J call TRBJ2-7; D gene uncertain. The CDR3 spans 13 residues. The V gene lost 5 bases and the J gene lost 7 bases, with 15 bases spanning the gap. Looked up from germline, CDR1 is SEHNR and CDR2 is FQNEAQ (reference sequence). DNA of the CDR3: TGTGCCAGCAGCCCAAAGACCGAGGTGGAGCAGTACTTC. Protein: CASSPKTEVEQYF.

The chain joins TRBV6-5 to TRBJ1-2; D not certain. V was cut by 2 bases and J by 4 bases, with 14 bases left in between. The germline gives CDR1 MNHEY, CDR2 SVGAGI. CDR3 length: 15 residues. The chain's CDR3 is CASSYGPLEAYGYTF. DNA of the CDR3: TGTGCCAGCAGTTACGGTCCCCTGGAGGCCTATGGCTACACCTTC.